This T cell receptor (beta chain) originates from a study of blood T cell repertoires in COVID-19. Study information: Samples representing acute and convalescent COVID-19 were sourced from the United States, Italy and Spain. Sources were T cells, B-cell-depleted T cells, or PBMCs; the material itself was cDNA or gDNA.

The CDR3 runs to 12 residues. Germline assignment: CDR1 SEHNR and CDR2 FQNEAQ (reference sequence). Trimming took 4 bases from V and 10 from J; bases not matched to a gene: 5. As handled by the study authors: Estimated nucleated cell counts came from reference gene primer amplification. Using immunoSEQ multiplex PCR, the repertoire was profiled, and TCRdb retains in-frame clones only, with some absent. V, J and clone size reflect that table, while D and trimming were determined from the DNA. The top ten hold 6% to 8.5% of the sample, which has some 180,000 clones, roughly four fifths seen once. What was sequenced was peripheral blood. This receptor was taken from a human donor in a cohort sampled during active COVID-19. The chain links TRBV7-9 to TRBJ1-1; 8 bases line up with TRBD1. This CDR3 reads CASSSTGVGAFF. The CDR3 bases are TGTGCCAGCAGCTCGACAGGGGTCGGAGCTTTCTTT. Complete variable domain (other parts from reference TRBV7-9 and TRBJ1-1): DTGVSQNPRHKITKRGQNVTFRCDPISEHNRLYWYRQTLGQGPEFLTYFQNEAQLEKSRLLSDRFSAERPKGSFSTLEIQRTEQGDSAMYLCASSSTGVGAFFGQGTRLTVV.